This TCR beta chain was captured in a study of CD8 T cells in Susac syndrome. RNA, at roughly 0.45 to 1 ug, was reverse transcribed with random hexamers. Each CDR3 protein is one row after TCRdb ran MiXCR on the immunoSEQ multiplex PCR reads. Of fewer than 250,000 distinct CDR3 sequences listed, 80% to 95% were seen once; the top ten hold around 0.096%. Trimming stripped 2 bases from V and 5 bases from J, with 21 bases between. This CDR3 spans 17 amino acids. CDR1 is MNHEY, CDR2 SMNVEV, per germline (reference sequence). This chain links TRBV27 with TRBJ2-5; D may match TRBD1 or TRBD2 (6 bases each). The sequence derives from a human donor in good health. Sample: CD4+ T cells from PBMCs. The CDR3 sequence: CASSLKWRGTSQETQYF. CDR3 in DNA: TGTGCCAGCAGTTTAAAGTGGAGGGGGACCTCCCAGGAGACCCAGTACTTC.